This TCR beta chain was sequenced for a study of T cells in localized non-small cell lung cancer. Findings and caveats of the study: Uninvolved adjacent lung had higher T cell clonality than tumor and all other tissues. Adjacent lung exhibited a median of about 50 among the 100 most abundant tumor clones.

V shed 0 bases, J shed 4 bases, and the junction held 9 bases outside the gene matches. The CDR3 runs 17 residues. Germline CDR1 and CDR2: SGHRS and YFSETQ. Profiling relied on immunoSEQ multiplex PCR, and the TCRdb table lists in-frame clones only, not all of them. The table shows 10,000 to 13,000 clones, with over 65% occurring only once. Turning to this clone: Its specificity is unknown.

Sequencing was performed on peripheral blood, taken before any cancer treatment. The chain joins TRBV5-1 to TRBJ2-5; 10 bases align to TRBD1. The TCR originated in a male donor aged 60 or over with stage I lung adenocarcinoma. CDR3 residues: CASSLGSTGGLRETQYF. The CDR3, as DNA: TGCGCCAGCAGCTTGGGGTCGACAGGGGGCTTAAGAGAGACCCAGTACTTC.